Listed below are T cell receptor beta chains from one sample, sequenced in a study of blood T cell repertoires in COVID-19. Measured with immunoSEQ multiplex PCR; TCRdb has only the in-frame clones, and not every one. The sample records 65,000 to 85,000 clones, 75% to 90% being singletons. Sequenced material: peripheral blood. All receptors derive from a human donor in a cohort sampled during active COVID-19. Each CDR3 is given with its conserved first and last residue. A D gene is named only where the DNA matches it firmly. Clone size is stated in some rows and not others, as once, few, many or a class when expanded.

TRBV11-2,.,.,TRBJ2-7,TGTGCCAGCAGCTCCACGGGACACTCCTACGAGCAGTACTTC,CASSSTGHSYEQYF
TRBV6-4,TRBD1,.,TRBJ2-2,TGTGCCAGCGCCGACAGGGCGAGCGGGGAGCTGTTTTTT,CASADRASGELFF
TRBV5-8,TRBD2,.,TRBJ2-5,TGTGCCAGCAGCCGCGGGAGGGAGACCCAGTACTTC,CASSRGRETQYF
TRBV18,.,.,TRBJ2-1,TGTGCCAGCTCACCACAAGGAGGGTATAATTCGAATGAGCAGTTCTTC,CASSPQGGYNSNEQFF
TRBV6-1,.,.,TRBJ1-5,TGTGCCAGCAGTGAAGCGCCCTGGCAGGGAGGACAGCCCCAGCATTTT,CASSEAPWQGGQPQHF
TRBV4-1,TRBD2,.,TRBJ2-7,TGCGCCAGCAGCCAAGCCCGACTAGCGGGGTACGAGCAGTACTTC,CASSQARLAGYEQYF
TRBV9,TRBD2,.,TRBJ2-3,TGTGCCAGCAGCGTGAGCGGCGGGGGGGTCACAGATACGCAGTATTTT,CASSVSGGGVTDTQYF
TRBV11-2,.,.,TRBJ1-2,TGTGCCAGCAGCTTTACAGGGTTAGCCAACTATGGCTACACCTTC,CASSFTGLANYGYTF
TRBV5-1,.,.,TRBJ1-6,TGCGCCAGCAGCTTGGCCGGTTACTCACCCCTCCACTTT,CASSLAGYSPLHF
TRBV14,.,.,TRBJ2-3,TGTGCCAGCAGCCAAGATCGTTTCAGAGGAGATACGCAGTATTTT,CASSQDRFRGDTQYF
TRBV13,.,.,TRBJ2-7,TGTGCCAGCAGCTTGACTGATTCCTACGAGCAGTACTTC,CASSLTDSYEQYF
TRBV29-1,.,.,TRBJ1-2,TGCACCCTAGGCAGGGGAGAAGGCTACACCTTC,CTLGRGEGYTF
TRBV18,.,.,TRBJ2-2,TGTGCCAGCTCACCAGGGGGCAGGAACACCGGGGAGCTGTTTTTT,CASSPGGRNTGELFF
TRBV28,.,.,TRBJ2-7,TGTGCCAGCAGTTTAAACGGTCCCTACGAGCAGTACTTC,CASSLNGPYEQYF
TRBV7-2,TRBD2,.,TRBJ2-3,TGTGCCAGCAGCCCCGCTAGCGGGAGGACAGATACGCAGTATTTT,CASSPASGRTDTQYF
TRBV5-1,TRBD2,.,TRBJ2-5,TGCGCCAGCAGCCTTGGGGTAGCGGGGATCCAAGAGACCCAGTACTTC,CASSLGVAGIQETQYF
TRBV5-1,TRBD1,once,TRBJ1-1,TGCGCCAGCAGCCCGCCGGGGACAGGGGGGACTGAAGCTTTCTTT,CASSPPGTGGTEAFF
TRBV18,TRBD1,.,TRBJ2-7,TGTGCCAGCTCCCCCGGGACAGATCCTACCTACGAGCAGTACTTC,CASSPGTDPTYEQYF
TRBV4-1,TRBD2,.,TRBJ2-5,TGCGCCAGCAGCCAAGCCCCGGGACTAGCGGCCGGGACCCAGTACTTC,CASSQAPGLAAGTQYF
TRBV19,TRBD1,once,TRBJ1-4,TGTGCCAGTAGTATGGGACAGGGCGGTGAAAAACTGTTTTTT,CASSMGQGGEKLFF
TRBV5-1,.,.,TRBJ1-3,TGCGCCAGCAGCGTTAATGGACACCCGGCAACTGGAAACACCATATATTTT,CASSVNGHPATGNTIYF
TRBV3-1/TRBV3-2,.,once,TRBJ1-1,TGTGCCAGCAGGTTGGAGGGGACGAACACTGAAGCTTTCTTT,CASRLEGTNTEAFF
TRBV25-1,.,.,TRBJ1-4,TGTGCCAGCAGTGTGGCTCCGGGGAAATCAACTAATGAAAAACTGTTTTTT,CASSVAPGKSTNEKLFF
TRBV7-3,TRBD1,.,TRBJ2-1,TGTGCCAGCAGCTCCGGGACAGGTAGTTGGGAGCAGTTCTTC,CASSSGTGSWEQFF
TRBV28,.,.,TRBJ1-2,TGTGCCAGCAGTTTGGGACATGAGGGTGGCTACACCTTC,CASSLGHEGGYTF
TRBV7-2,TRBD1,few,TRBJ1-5,TGTGCCAGCAGCTTAGCCGGGACAGGGGGCGCGGGTAATCAGCCCCAGCATTTT,CASSLAGTGGAGNQPQHF
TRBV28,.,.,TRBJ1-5,TGTGCCAGCAGTTCCGTATTCGTTGGGGCGGGGAGCAATCAGCCCCAGCATTTT,CASSSVFVGAGSNQPQHF
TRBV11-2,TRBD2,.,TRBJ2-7,TGTGCCAGCAGCCCTCTAGCGGGGGGCCCAGACAGGCAGTACTTC,CASSPLAGGPDRQYF
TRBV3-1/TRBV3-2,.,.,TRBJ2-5,TGTGCCAGCAGCCAAGGGAGGCTAGGCGGGGAGACCCAGTACTTC,CASSQGRLGGETQYF
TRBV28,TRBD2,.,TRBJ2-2,TGTGCCACCCGGACTAGCGGGAGAAGCGGGGAGCTGTTTTTT,CATRTSGRSGELFF
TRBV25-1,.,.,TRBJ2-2,TGTGCCAGCAGTGACTGGCAGGGGAACACCGGGGAGCTGTTTTTT,CASSDWQGNTGELFF
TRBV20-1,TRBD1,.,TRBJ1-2,TGCAGTGCTAGGAGCACAGGGGACACCTTC,CSARSTGDTF
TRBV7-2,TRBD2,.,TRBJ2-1,TGTGCCAGCAGCTCCACCCAACCGGGACTAGCAAGGGAGCAGTTCTTC,CASSSTQPGLAREQFF
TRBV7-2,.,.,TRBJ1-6,TGTGCCAGCAGCCCTGGGAGCAACATCTTTAATTCACCCCTCCACTTT,CASSPGSNIFNSPLHF
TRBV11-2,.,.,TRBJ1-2,TGTGCCAGCAGCCCCGACAGTACCCAGTTGGGTAACTATGGCTACACCTTC,CASSPDSTQLGNYGYTF
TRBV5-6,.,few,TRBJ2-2,TGTGCCAGCAGCTTGGAATTACAGGGCGCGCGTTTGAAAACCGGGGAGCTGTTTTTT,CASSLELQGARLKTGELFF
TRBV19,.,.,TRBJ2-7,TGTGCCAGTGAACCAGGGCAGACCTACGAGCAGTACTTC,CASEPGQTYEQYF
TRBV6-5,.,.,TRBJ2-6,TGTGCCAGCAGACGGGACTCTGGGGCCAACGTCCTGACTTTC,CASRRDSGANVLTF
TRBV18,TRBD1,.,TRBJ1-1,TGTGCCAGCTCAGAAAGGGGGCATGGGGTTACTGAAGCTTTCTTT,CASSERGHGVTEAFF
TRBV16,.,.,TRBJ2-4,TGTGCCAGCACCCTACTAGCCAAAAACATTCAGTACTTC,CASTLLAKNIQYF
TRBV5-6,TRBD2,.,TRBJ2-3,TGTGCCAGCCTCATGCGGGGGACCACAGATACGCAGTATTTT,CASLMRGTTDTQYF
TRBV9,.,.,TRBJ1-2,TGTGCCAGCAGCGGCGGCCGGAGACGGTCGAACTATGGCTACACCTTC,CASSGGRRRSNYGYTF
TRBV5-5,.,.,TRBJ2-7,TGTGCCAGCAGCTTATCGTCCCTCCGTAGCGACGAGCAGTACTTC,CASSLSSLRSDEQYF
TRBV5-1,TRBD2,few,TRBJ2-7,TGCGCCAGCAGCTTGCAGAGCGGGGGGGCACACGAGCAGTACTTC,CASSLQSGGAHEQYF
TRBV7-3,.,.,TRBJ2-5,TGTGCCAGCAGCTTAACTAGCATGGAGACCCAGTACTTC,CASSLTSMETQYF
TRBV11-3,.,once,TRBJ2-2,TGTGCCAGCAGCTCCCACAGGCAGAGGACCGGGGAGCTGTTTTTT,CASSSHRQRTGELFF
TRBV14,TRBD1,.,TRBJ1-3,TGTGCCAGCAGCTCAAGGGGGCTCTCTGGAAACACCATATATTTT,CASSSRGLSGNTIYF
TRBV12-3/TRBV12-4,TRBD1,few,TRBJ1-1,TGTGCCAGCACCGTACAGGGGGCGATTAAAGCTTTCTTT,CASTVQGAIKAFF
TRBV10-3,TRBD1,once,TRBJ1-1,TGTGCCATCAGTGAGTGGGACAGGGAAGGGAACACTGAAGCTTTCTTT,CAISEWDREGNTEAFF
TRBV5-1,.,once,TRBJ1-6,TGCGCCAGCAGCCAGGGCGAGAGGAGCTCCTATAATTCACCCCTCCACTTT,CASSQGERSSYNSPLHF
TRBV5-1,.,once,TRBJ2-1,TGCGCCAGCAGCTTGGGAGGGGGCCGGGGAGGAAATGAGCAGTTCTTC,CASSLGGGRGGNEQFF
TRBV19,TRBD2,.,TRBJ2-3,TGTGCCAGTAGTATACGGACTAGCGAGACTACAGATACGCAGTATTTT,CASSIRTSETTDTQYF
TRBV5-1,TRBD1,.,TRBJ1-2,TGCGCCAGCAGCTTCGGGACAGGGGGCGTTGATGGCTACACCTTC,CASSFGTGGVDGYTF
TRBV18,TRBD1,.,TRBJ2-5,TGTGCCAGCTCACCGCTACCGGGACAGGGGATTACGGAGACCCAGTACTTC,CASSPLPGQGITETQYF
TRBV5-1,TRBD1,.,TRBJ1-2,TGCGCCAGCAGCTTGGGACGGGACAGCATCTACACCTTC,CASSLGRDSIYTF
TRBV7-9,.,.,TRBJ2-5,TGTGCCAGCAGCCCAAAGGCCTGGCGGCCGGGGACCCAGTACTTC,CASSPKAWRPGTQYF
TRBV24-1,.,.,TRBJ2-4,TGTGCCACCAGTGATAGGACAGCAGCCAAAAACATTCAGTACTTC,CATSDRTAAKNIQYF
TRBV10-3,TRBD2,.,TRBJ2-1,TGTGCCATCAGTGAGTCCGTCTGGGATAGCGGGAGTGTAAATGAGCAGTTCTTC,CAISESVWDSGSVNEQFF